Listed below are T cell receptor beta chains from one sample, sequenced in a study of Ad26.COV2.S vaccination and SARS-CoV-2 variants. The protocol was immunoSEQ multiplex PCR, while the TCRdb copy is restricted to in-frame clones and leaves out a portion. The table includes hundreds of thousands of clones, 86% detected once. The starting material was peripheral blood, obtained in a trial of Ad26.COV2.S vaccine versus placebo. All receptors come from a person aged 18-60 years who received the Ad26.COV2.S COVID-19 vaccine or a placebo. The CDR3 runs from the conserved cysteine through the conserved F or W. For some rows the clone size is stated as once, few or many, or as a class when expanded; others skip it.

len: 17; j_gene: TRBJ1-3; abundance: NA; v_gene: TRBV7-2; CDR3aa: CASSHLGQGFSGNTIYF
len: 12; j_gene: TRBJ2-3; abundance: once; v_gene: TRBV30; CDR3aa: CAWTGDGDTQYF
len: 14; j_gene: TRBJ1-5; abundance: once; v_gene: TRBV19; CDR3aa: CASSIEVPGQPQHF
len: 14; j_gene: TRBJ1-5; abundance: NA; v_gene: TRBV30; CDR3aa: CAWSGSQSNQPQHF
len: 12; j_gene: TRBJ2-7; abundance: NA; v_gene: TRBV28; CDR3aa: CASSRGTYEQYF
len: 12; j_gene: TRBJ2-7; abundance: NA; v_gene: TRBV28; CDR3aa: CATMGQLYEQYF
len: 15; j_gene: TRBJ2-2; abundance: NA; v_gene: TRBV7-2; CDR3aa: CASSILAGGSGELFF
len: 11; j_gene: TRBJ2-5; abundance: few; v_gene: TRBV4-2; CDR3aa: CASSQSGTQYF
len: 15; j_gene: TRBJ2-5; abundance: NA; v_gene: TRBV5-1; CDR3aa: CASSLADRPQETQYF
len: 17; j_gene: TRBJ1-4; abundance: NA; v_gene: TRBV19; CDR3aa: CASSLLTVVATNEKLFF
len: 18; j_gene: TRBJ1-6; abundance: NA; v_gene: TRBV3-1/TRBV3-2; CDR3aa: CASSPTGPASSYNSPLHF
len: 13; j_gene: TRBJ2-1; abundance: NA; v_gene: TRBV5-8; CDR3aa: CASSLAGAGGEFF
len: 14; j_gene: TRBJ1-4; abundance: few; v_gene: TRBV6-5; CDR3aa: CASSYSDRVEKLFF
len: 11; j_gene: TRBJ1-4; abundance: NA; v_gene: TRBV12-3/TRBV12-4; CDR3aa: CASSLNEKLFF
len: 14; j_gene: TRBJ1-1; abundance: NA; v_gene: TRBV18; CDR3aa: CASSPKEGGTEAFF
len: 13; j_gene: TRBJ2-7; abundance: NA; v_gene: TRBV19; CDR3aa: CASSIPGLYEQYF
len: 13; j_gene: TRBJ2-7; abundance: NA; v_gene: TRBV7-6; CDR3aa: CASSYGSSYEQYF
len: 15; j_gene: TRBJ1-3; abundance: NA; v_gene: TRBV6-5; CDR3aa: CASSYSGGYGNTIYF
len: 18; j_gene: TRBJ2-7; abundance: NA; v_gene: TRBV11-2; CDR3aa: CASSTPGLAGGTLYEQYF
len: 15; j_gene: TRBJ1-3; abundance: NA; v_gene: TRBV28; CDR3aa: CASSRDRETGNTIYF
len: 16; j_gene: TRBJ2-7; abundance: NA; v_gene: TRBV7-8; CDR3aa: CASSSPGGLASYEQYF
len: 14; j_gene: TRBJ2-5; abundance: few; v_gene: TRBV6-2/TRBV6-3; CDR3aa: CASSPAGIGETQYF
len: 14; j_gene: TRBJ1-2; abundance: NA; v_gene: TRBV7-8; CDR3aa: CASSLRQGTAGYTF
len: 16; j_gene: TRBJ2-5; abundance: NA; v_gene: TRBV19; CDR3aa: CASSLGLRGRLRAQYF
len: 14; j_gene: TRBJ2-2; abundance: many; v_gene: TRBV6-4; CDR3aa: CASSEQENTGELFF
len: 13; j_gene: TRBJ2-7; abundance: NA; v_gene: TRBV7-2; CDR3aa: CASSLGTALEQYF
len: 15; j_gene: TRBJ2-1; abundance: NA; v_gene: TRBV28; CDR3aa: CASSVSGSSYNEQFF
len: 13; j_gene: TRBJ1-2; abundance: once; v_gene: TRBV30; CDR3aa: CAWSVMGQGRYTF
len: 16; j_gene: TRBJ2-1; abundance: NA; v_gene: TRBV4-2; CDR3aa: CASSHPSESSYNEQFF
len: 15; j_gene: TRBJ2-2; abundance: NA; v_gene: TRBV18; CDR3aa: CASSRARQITGELFF
len: 15; j_gene: TRBJ2-1; abundance: NA; v_gene: TRBV6-4; CDR3aa: CASSVDREGHNEQFF
len: 14; j_gene: TRBJ1-6; abundance: NA; v_gene: TRBV6-5; CDR3aa: CASSYGQYNSPLHF
len: 16; j_gene: TRBJ1-1; abundance: NA; v_gene: TRBV19; CDR3aa: CASLKGDRVPSTEAFF
len: 14; j_gene: TRBJ2-7; abundance: NA; v_gene: TRBV10-3; CDR3aa: CAISERETSYEQYF
len: 12; j_gene: TRBJ2-7; abundance: NA; v_gene: TRBV28; CDR3aa: CASSLTPYEQYF
len: 15; j_gene: TRBJ2-2; abundance: NA; v_gene: TRBV6-5; CDR3aa: CASTDPPLGAGELFF
len: 15; j_gene: TRBJ2-7; abundance: NA; v_gene: TRBV28; CDR3aa: CASNPPGQGSYEQYF
len: 14; j_gene: TRBJ1-5; abundance: NA; v_gene: TRBV2; CDR3aa: CASSVDRNNQPQHF
len: 15; j_gene: TRBJ1-5; abundance: NA; v_gene: TRBV6-5; CDR3aa: CASSPVGTGNQPQHF
len: 17; j_gene: TRBJ1-1; abundance: NA; v_gene: TRBV4-1; CDR3aa: CASSQDPSGGWNTEAFF
len: 12; j_gene: TRBJ1-1; abundance: NA; v_gene: TRBV28; CDR3aa: CASHSRSLEAFF
len: 15; j_gene: TRBJ1-4; abundance: once; v_gene: TRBV18; CDR3aa: CASSPSSSGGEKLFF
len: 12; j_gene: TRBJ2-5; abundance: NA; v_gene: TRBV7-9; CDR3aa: CASSLAAETQYF
len: 17; j_gene: TRBJ2-5; abundance: NA; v_gene: TRBV24-1; CDR3aa: CATSDRLNTGARETQYF
len: 14; j_gene: TRBJ2-5; abundance: once; v_gene: TRBV7-9; CDR3aa: CAGGTSGRQETQYF
len: 12; j_gene: TRBJ2-3; abundance: NA; v_gene: TRBV27; CDR3aa: CASRGSTDTQYF
len: 18; j_gene: TRBJ2-1; abundance: NA; v_gene: TRBV28; CDR3aa: CASSSSSGRGSSYNEQFF
len: 18; j_gene: TRBJ2-5; abundance: once; v_gene: TRBV3-1/TRBV3-2; CDR3aa: CASSPEGADSSYQETQYF
len: 14; j_gene: TRBJ2-7; abundance: NA; v_gene: TRBV7-2; CDR3aa: CASSLGPSGYEQYF
len: 13; j_gene: TRBJ1-1; abundance: few; v_gene: TRBV7-9; CDR3aa: CASSLDSDTEAFF
len: 15; j_gene: TRBJ2-7; abundance: NA; v_gene: TRBV4-3; CDR3aa: CASSRDGTALYEQYF
len: 14; j_gene: TRBJ2-7; abundance: NA; v_gene: TRBV7-2; CDR3aa: CASSWTSGGGEQYF
len: 16; j_gene: TRBJ2-1; abundance: NA; v_gene: TRBV27; CDR3aa: CASSFQLAGRNNEQFF
len: 15; j_gene: TRBJ1-6; abundance: NA; v_gene: TRBV30; CDR3aa: CAWRDRGSYNSPLHF
len: 15; j_gene: TRBJ2-7; abundance: NA; v_gene: TRBV7-8; CDR3aa: CASSLGARVGREQYF